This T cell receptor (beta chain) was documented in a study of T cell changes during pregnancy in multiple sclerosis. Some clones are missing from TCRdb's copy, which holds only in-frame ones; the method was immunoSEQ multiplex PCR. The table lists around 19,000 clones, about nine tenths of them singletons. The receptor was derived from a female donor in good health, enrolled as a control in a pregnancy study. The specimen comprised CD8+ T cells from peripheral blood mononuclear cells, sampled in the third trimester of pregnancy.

This chain's CDR3 is CAINSRDTSYNEQFF. Here the CDR3 DNA reads TGTGCCATCAATTCGCGGGATACCTCCTACAATGAGCAGTTCTTC. The rearrangement joins TRBV10-3 to TRBJ2-1; TRBD2 is a possible D gene (6 bases). The germline V gene has CDR1 ENHRY and CDR2 SYGVKD. V lost 7 bases and J lost 0, with 13 bases in between. The CDR3 spans 15 residues.